This TCR beta chain emerged from a study of T cell responses to AZD1222 COVID-19 vaccine. The study, taken as a whole, reports: Two doses of AZD1222 preceded a rise in Spike-specific TCR breadth and depth.

Remarks on this clone: No antigen is known for it.

V was pared by 3 bases and J by 5 bases, with 7 bases of the junction left unmatched. Looked up from germline, CDR1 is SEHNR and CDR2 is FQNEAQ (reference sequence). The CDR3 runs 17 residues. Measured with immunoSEQ multiplex PCR; TCRdb has only the in-frame clones, and not every one. The table has tens of thousands of clones, around nine tenths seen once; the top ten hold roughly 5.5%. This TCR derives from an adult in good health. The sample was peripheral blood, taken on day 0 of MenACWY control vaccination. This chain uses TRBV7-9 with TRBJ2-2; TRBD2 aligns across 12 bases. CDR3 region: CASSLLAGGPRTGELFF. CDR3 nucleotides: TGTGCCAGCAGCTTGCTAGCGGGAGGGCCTCGAACCGGGGAGCTGTTTTTT.